These 5 T cell receptor beta chains were sequenced from one sample in a study of beta chain features in type 1 diabetes. Overall study results and limits: Patients with Type 1 diabetes showed moderately but significantly shorter TCRB CDR3s in all four CD4+ subsets.

No antigen has been identified for these receptors. The entirety of the isolated RNA underwent reverse transcription, so expressed TCRB transcripts were sequenced. Assay: immunoSEQ multiplex PCR; the TCRdb copy retains only in-frame clones and omits some. The repertoire includes roughly 340,000 clones, roughly 13% of them detected once, and over 0.014% sits in the top ten. The material sequenced was naive CD4+ T cells from blood. These receptor sequences come from a woman aged 18-30 years with type 1 diabetes.

This clone was observed a handful of times. The chain combines TRBV9 with TRBJ2-1, with TRBD2 matching 11 bases. Germline CDR1 reads SGDLS; CDR2 reads YYNGEE. This CDR3 is built from 14 residues. Unmatched junction bases numbered 1, after V lost 3 bases and J lost 5 bases. The CDR3 DNA is TGTGCCAGCAGCGCGGGACTAGCGGACAATGAGCAGTTCTTC. Translating gives CASSAGLADNEQFF.

V usage is TRBV7-2 and J usage is TRBJ2-1; 11 nucleotides line up with TRBD2. Trimming took 6 bases from V and 5 from J; bases not matched to a gene: 6. This CDR3 comprises 15 residues. Germline V gene sequence: CDR1 SGHTA, CDR2 FQGNSA. CDR3 coding DNA: TGTGCCAGCAGGCCCGGGACTAGCGGACACAATGAGCAGTTCTTC. Protein product: CASRPGTSGHNEQFF.

This clone was seen more than once but under ten times. This sequence joins TRBV29-1 and TRBJ1-5; perhaps TRBD1 as D (5 bases). This CDR3 region has 14 residues. Per the germline V gene, CDR1 is SQVTM and CDR2 is ANQGSEA. Between the trimmed V and J ends, which lost 4 bases and 4 bases, there was a span of 14 bases. CDR3 sequence: CSVADTGLNQPQHF. CDR3 nucleotides: TGCAGCGTTGCAGATACAGGTTTAAATCAGCCCCAGCATTTT.

Only a few counts were recorded for this clone. The chain uses TRBV21-1 and TRBJ2-7; the table's D call of TRBD2 was not tested on the DNA. TRBV21-1 is marked as a pseudogene. CDR3 size: 14 residues. The CDR3 is CASSTHRTDYEQYV. The DNA for the CDR3 is TGTGCCAGCAGCACACACAGAACGGACTACGAGCAGTACGTC.

The table lists this clone with a few counts. The chain combines TRBV30 with TRBJ2-7; D unresolved. Looked up from germline, CDR1 is GTSNPN and CDR2 is SVGIG (reference sequence). This CDR3 is built from 14 residues. Trimming stripped 0 bases from V and 5 bases from J, with 14 bases between. The CDR3, as DNA: TGTGCCTGGAGTGTATCGTACTTGGTTGACGAGCAGTACTTC. This encodes CAWSVSYLVDEQYF.